This TCR beta chain comes out of a study of blood T cells in healthy people across ages. V lost 0 bases, J lost 5 bases, and 11 bases lay in between. The CDR3 sequence is 14 residues long. Germline lookup yields CDR1 SGHDT and CDR2 YYEEEE. The authors ran a second PCR of roughly 6 to 11 cycles using a sample-barcoded 5' primer and a J-beta primer mix. All samples gave at least 2.5 million CDR3-containing paired-end reads. TCRdb reprocessed the 5' RACE reads with MiXCR, giving one entry per CDR3 protein. Of about a million distinct CDR3 sequences listed, roughly 50% are singletons. Material for sequencing was blood. The chain has TRBV5-6 and TRBJ1-2; TRBD1 is a possible D gene (6 bases). The sequence was obtained from a man in his thirties or forties in good health. The CDR3 bases are TGTGCCAGCAGCTTGGACCGGGACACTTATGGCTACACCTTC. The encoded protein is CASSLDRDTYGYTF.